This T cell receptor (beta chain) came from a study of T cell repertoires in cytomegalovirus infection. Turning to the study itself: Peptides in the study included HLA-C-restricted and HLA-B-restricted CMV epitopes. It was the public TCR beta signatures that indicated both CMV infection and matching HLA type.

TCRdb redid the calling of the reads with MiXCR, one entry per CDR3 protein. The table shows 900,000 to 950,000 distinct CDR3 sequences, with 25% to 40% occurring only once. Worth noting for this clonotype: What it binds is unknown.

The CDR3 spans 11 residues. V was pared by 6 bases and J by 6 bases, with 3 bases between. Germline CDR1 and CDR2: LGHNT and FRNRAP. The source is a human donor in good health (CMV status not recorded). Some clones in this sample may be carry-over from other donors' samples. The V gene is TRBV12-5, the J gene TRBJ1-6; D uncertain. The sequencing used cultured CD8+ T cells from PBMCs, collected from culture after CMV antigen stimulation. CDR3: CASGSNSPLHF. The CDR3 bases are TGTGCTAGTGGGTCTAATTCACCCCTCCACTTT.